This note documents a single T cell receptor beta chain sequence. Antigen specificity is unknown. V shed 3 bases and J shed 0 bases, with 10 bases lying between them. Germline CDR1 and CDR2: SGDLS and YYNGEE. CDR3 length: 15 amino acids. Repertoires were generated with immunoSEQ multiplex PCR, while TCRdb's copy carries only in-frame clones and drops some. Of tens of thousands of clones in the sample, approximately 85% were seen once. This sample is drawn from a study of CD4 T cells in relation to SARS-CoV-2 and coronaviruses. Study results and caveats: Each donor contributed either pre-pandemic or post-infection samples, not both. No crossreactivity against non-spike viral proteins was tested here.

The chain recombines TRBV9 with TRBJ2-1, with D maybe TRBD1 (6 bases). The TCR was taken from an adult with COVID-19. Material for sequencing was memory CD4+ T cells from PBMCs. The CDR3 nucleotides read TGTGCCAGCAGCGCGAAAGGGGGCTCCTACAATGAGCAGTTCTTC. Encoded protein: CASSAKGGSYNEQFF. The entire variable domain, with the rest obtained from reference TRBV9 and TRBJ2-1, is as follows: DSGVTQTPKHLITATGQRVTLRCSPRSGDLSVYWYQQSLDQGLQFLIQYYNGEERAKGNILERFSAQQFPDLHSELNLSSLELGDSALYFCASSAKGGSYNEQFFGPGTRLTVL.